These 16 T cell receptor beta chains were all obtained from the same sample, sequenced in a study of glioma-infiltrating T cells. The iRepertoire nested amplicon-rescue multiplex PCR amplified TCR alpha and beta CDR3s from RNA. Using its own MiXCR run on the multiplex PCR reads, TCRdb lists one record per CDR3 protein. The table shows 110,000 or so distinct CDR3 sequences, with less than 30% occurring only once. Sequenced: glioma tissue, nonneoplastic brain tissue, or PBMCs (not recorded which). Receptors originate from a human donor with low-grade glioma or glioblastoma, undergoing nonglioma brain surgery, or in good health (not recorded which).

This clonotype came up many times. The J gene is TRBJ2-7, the V gene TRBV6-2 or TRBV6-3; D is possibly TRBD2 (6 bases). Germline-derived CDR1 and CDR2 are MNHEY and SVGEGT. V was cut by 8 bases and J by 4 bases, with 12 bases left in between. The CDR3 runs to 12 residues. The CDR3 loop reads CASGEAKYEQYF. As DNA, the CDR3 is TGTGCCAGCGGGGAGGCGAAGTACGAGCAGTACTTC.

This clonotype has a count of ten or more. DNA of the CDR3: TGCAGTGCACAAAACAATGAGCAGTTCTTC. It translates to CSAQNNEQFF. The chain recombines TRBV20-1 with TRBJ2-1; D gene uncertain. The CDR3 extends over 10 amino acids. The V end lost 6 bases, the J end lost 5 bases, and 5 bases lay between the germline ends. CDR1 and CDR2 from the germline V gene are DFQATT and SNEGSKA (reference sequence).

This clonotype has ten or more counts. V and J are TRBV6-2 or TRBV6-3 and TRBJ2-2, with 8 bases that match TRBD2. This CDR3 is built from 16 residues. Germline-derived CDR1 and CDR2 are MNHEY and SVGEGT. Trimming removed 7 bases from V and 4 bases from J; junction bases left unmatched: 11. The CDR3 spells CASTDGLAESTGELFF. The CDR3, as DNA: TGTGCCAGCACCGATGGACTAGCCGAGAGCACCGGGGAGCTGTTTTTT.

This clonotype was seen many times. This chain joins TRBV2 and TRBJ1-1; no clear D gene. V dropped 7 bases and J dropped 1 base, with 10 bases sitting between them. Germline assignment: CDR1 SNHLY and CDR2 FYNNEI. The length of the CDR3 is 13 residues. The CDR3, as DNA: TGTGCCAGCACCCGGACGGGGAACACTGAAGCTTTCTTT. This codes for CASTRTGNTEAFF.

This clonotype appeared many times. DNA of the CDR3: TGTGCCAGCAGCCAAGATCCGCAAACCTCCTACGAGCAGTACTTC. Its translation is CASSQDPQTSYEQYF. This chain links TRBV4-2 with TRBJ2-7, with D hard to call. Germline V gene sequence: CDR1 LGHNA, CDR2 YNFKEQ. This CDR3 region has 15 residues. The germline V and J ends were trimmed by 0 bases and 0 bases, with 9 bases remaining between them.

This clonotype was seen at least ten times. DNA for the CDR3: TGTGCCAGCAGACGGACGTTCGCAGATACGCAGTATTTT. Translated, it gives CASRRTFADTQYF. The chain employs TRBV6-1 and TRBJ2-3; D is unclear. CDR1 is MNHNS, CDR2 SASEGT, per germline. This CDR3 is built from 13 residues. Trimming took 6 bases from V and 4 from J, leaving 11 bases between them.

The gene calls are TRBV5-6 and TRBJ2-3; D is uncertain. The CDR3 runs to 14 residues. V lost 0 bases to trimming and J lost 2 bases, with 7 bases between them. The germline V gene has CDR1 SGHDT and CDR2 YYEEEE. CDR3 nucleotides: TGTGCCAGCAGCTTGGAACTGCACACAGATACGCAGTATTTT. Residues: CASSLELHTDTQYF.

This clonotype was recorded many times. V usage is TRBV9 and J usage is TRBJ1-1; D perhaps matches TRBD1 (6 bases). Looked up from germline, CDR1 is SGDLS and CDR2 is YYNGEE. The CDR3 has 14 residues. V shed 1 base and J shed 2 bases, with 9 bases lying between them. The CDR3 reads CASSVSDRNTEAFF. CDR3 DNA sequence: TGTGCCAGCAGCGTATCGGACAGAAACACTGAAGCTTTCTTT. Using reference TRBV9 and TRBJ1-1 for the parts outside the CDR3, the full variable domain is DSGVTQTPKHLITATGQRVTLRCSPRSGDLSVYWYQQSLDQGLQFLIQYYNGEERAKGNILERFSAQQFPDLHSELNLSSLELGDSALYFCASSVSDRNTEAFFGQGTRLTVV.

Many counts were recorded for this clonotype. The chain employs TRBV18 and TRBJ2-1; 8 nucleotides align to TRBD2. Trimming removed 3 bases from V and 1 base from J; junction bases left unmatched: 5. CDR3 size: 16 residues. Germline assignment: CDR1 KGHSH and CDR2 LQKENI. CDR3 sequence: CASSPMTSDSYNEQFF. In DNA form, the CDR3 reads TGTGCCAGCTCACCGATGACTAGCGATTCCTACAATGAGCAGTTCTTC. The whole variable domain, remainder taken from reference TRBV18 and TRBJ2-1, is NAGVMQNPRHLVRRRGQEARLRCSPMKGHSHVYWYRQLPEEGLKFMVYLQKENIIDESGMPKERFSAEFPKEGPSILRIQQVVRGDSAAYFCASSPMTSDSYNEQFFGPGTRLTVL.

This clonotype came up many times. V usage is TRBV7-2 and J usage is TRBJ2-3; TRBD2 matches at 7 bases. Per germline, CDR1 SGHTA and CDR2 FQGNSA. This CDR3 is built from 13 residues. The V segment lost 5 bases and the J segment 8 bases; nucleotides outside the gene matches: 7. In DNA, the CDR3 is TGTGCCAGCAGCCCCGCGGCTAGCGGTACGCAGTATTTT. Encoded protein: CASSPAASGTQYF.

This clonotype was seen at least ten times. The chain recombines TRBV4-2 with TRBJ1-3; D is ambiguous. Germline V gene sequence: CDR1 LGHNA, CDR2 YNFKEQ. V shed 0 bases and J shed 1 base, with 16 bases lying between them. The length of the CDR3 is 18 residues. The CDR3 DNA sequence: TGTGCCAGCAGCCAAGATATGATGTTAGGAAGGTCTGGAAACACCATATATTTT. This translates into CASSQDMMLGRSGNTIYF.

The sample holds many counts of this clonotype. This chain uses TRBV2 with TRBJ2-1; 12 bases map to TRBD2. Germline V CDR1 and CDR2: SNHLY, FYNNEI. The V segment lost 6 bases and the J segment 7 bases; nucleotides outside the gene matches: 7. CDR3 size: 15 residues. DNA for the CDR3: TGTGCCAGCAGATCGACTAGCGGGAGAGGTAATGAGCAGTTCTTC. It codes for CASRSTSGRGNEQFF.

At least ten counts were recorded for this clonotype. CDR3 residues: CASGGPTDTQYF. The CDR3 nucleotides are TGCGCCAGCGGGGGACCCACAGATACGCAGTATTTT. The chain is built from TRBV5-1 and TRBJ2-3; D possibly matches TRBD1 or TRBD2 (5 bases each). The germline V gene has CDR1 SGHRS and CDR2 YFSETQ. The CDR3 is 12 residues long. The germline V and J ends were trimmed by 7 bases and 2 bases, with 8 bases remaining between them.

This clonotype was counted at least ten times. V gene TRBV27 combines with J gene TRBJ2-7; D tentatively reads TRBD1 or TRBD2 (5 bases each). This CDR3 comprises 16 residues. The V end lost 1 base, the J end lost 3 bases, and 16 bases lay between the germline ends. In germline, CDR1 is MNHEY, CDR2 SMNVEV (reference sequence). DNA of the CDR3: TGTGCCAGCAGTTTATTCCGTGGGGGTGGTGTCTACGAGCAGTACTTC. Its protein product is CASSLFRGGGVYEQYF.

There are many counts of this clonotype. The V and J genes are TRBV14 and TRBJ2-7; D possibly corresponds to TRBD1 (6 bases). The CDR3 has 15 residues. Trimming left V 4 bases short and J 1 base short, with 14 bases between. Germline V CDR1 and CDR2: SGHDN, FVKESK. CDR3 nucleotides: TGTGCCAGCAGCCCCTGGGGGCAGGGATCCTACGAGCAGTACTTC. Encoded protein: CASSPWGQGSYEQYF.

The V gene is TRBV7-2, the J gene TRBJ1-1, with D tentatively TRBD1 (5 bases). The CDR3 sequence is 13 residues long. The germline V gene encodes CDR1 SGHTA and CDR2 FQGNSA. Between the trimmed V and J ends, which lost 5 bases and 6 bases, there was a span of 13 bases. For the CDR3, the DNA is TGTGCCAGCAGCCGAGACAGAAAGGCTGAAGCTTTCTTT. Its translation is CASSRDRKAEAFF.